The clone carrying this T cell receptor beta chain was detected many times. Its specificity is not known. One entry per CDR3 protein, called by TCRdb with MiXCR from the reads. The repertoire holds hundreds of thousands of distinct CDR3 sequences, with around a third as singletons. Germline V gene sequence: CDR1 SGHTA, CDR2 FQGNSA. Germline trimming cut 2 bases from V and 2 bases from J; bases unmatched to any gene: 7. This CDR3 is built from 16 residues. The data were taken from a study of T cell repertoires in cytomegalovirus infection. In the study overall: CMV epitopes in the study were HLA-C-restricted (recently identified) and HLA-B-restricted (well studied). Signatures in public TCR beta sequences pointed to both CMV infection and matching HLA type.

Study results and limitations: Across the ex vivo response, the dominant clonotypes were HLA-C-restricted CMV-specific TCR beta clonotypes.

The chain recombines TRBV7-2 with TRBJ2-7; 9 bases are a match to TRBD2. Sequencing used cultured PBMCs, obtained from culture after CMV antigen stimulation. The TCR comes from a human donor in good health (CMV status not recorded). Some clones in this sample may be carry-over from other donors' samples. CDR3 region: CASSLRPSGATYEQYF. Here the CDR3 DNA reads TGTGCCAGCAGCTTACGCCCTAGCGGGGCAACCTACGAGCAGTACTTC.